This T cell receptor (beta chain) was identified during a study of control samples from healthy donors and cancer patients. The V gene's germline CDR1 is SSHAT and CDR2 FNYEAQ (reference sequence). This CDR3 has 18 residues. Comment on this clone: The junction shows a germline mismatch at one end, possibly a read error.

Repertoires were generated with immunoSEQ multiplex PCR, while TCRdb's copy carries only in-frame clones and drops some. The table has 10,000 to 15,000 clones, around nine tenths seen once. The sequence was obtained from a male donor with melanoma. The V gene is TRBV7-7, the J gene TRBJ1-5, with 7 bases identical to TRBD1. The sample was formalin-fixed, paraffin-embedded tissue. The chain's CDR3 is CASRESGQPVGDNQPQHF. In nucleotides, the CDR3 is TGTGCTAGCAGGGAATCGGGACAGCCCGTCGGCGACAATCAGCCCCAGCATTTT.